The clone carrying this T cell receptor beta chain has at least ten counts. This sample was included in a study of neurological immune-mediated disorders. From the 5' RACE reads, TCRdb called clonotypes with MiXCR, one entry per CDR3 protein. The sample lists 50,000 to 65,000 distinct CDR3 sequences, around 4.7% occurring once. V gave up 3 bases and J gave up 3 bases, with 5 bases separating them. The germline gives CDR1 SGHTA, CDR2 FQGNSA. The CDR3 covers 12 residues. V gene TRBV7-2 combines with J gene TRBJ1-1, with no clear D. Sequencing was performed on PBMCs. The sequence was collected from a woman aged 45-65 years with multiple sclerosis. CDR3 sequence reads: CASSFRYTEAFF. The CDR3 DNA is TGTGCCAGCAGCTTTCGCTACACTGAAGCTTTCTTT.